Shown below are 26 T cell receptor beta chains from a single sample sequenced in a study of cytomegalovirus exposure and HLA in healthy donors. The PCR had 60 Vbeta and 13 Jbeta primers. TCRdb's copy holds only in-frame clones and misses some; the assay was immunoSEQ multiplex PCR. The sample contains nearly 300,000 clones, roughly 90% of which appear only once. What was sequenced was PBMCs. All receptors come from a man in his forties in good health and CMV-seropositive.

The rearrangement links TRBV6-5 to TRBJ2-5, with D perhaps TRBD2 (6 bases). Germline-derived CDR1 and CDR2 are MNHEY and SVGAGI. V was clipped by 2 bases and J by 2 bases, with 15 bases between them. CDR3 length equals 16 residues. CDR3 DNA: TGTGCCAGCAGTTACGAGGAGGGGATTAGGCAAGAGACCCAGTACTTC. Translating it yields CASSYEEGIRQETQYF.

The rearrangement links TRBV19 to TRBJ1-5; TRBD1 agrees at 7 bases. CDR3 length: 17 amino acids. Looked up from germline, CDR1 is LNHDA and CDR2 is SQIVND (reference sequence). J gave up 5 bases and V 5 bases, and 15 bases lay outside the gene matches. The CDR3 sequence: CASSRRESGRGYQPQHF. The CDR3 coding sequence is TGTGCCAGTAGTCGACGGGAATCTGGCAGGGGGTATCAGCCCCAGCATTTT.

The chain employs TRBV18 and TRBJ1-2, with D possibly being TRBD1 (6 bases). V was pared by 3 bases and J by 7 bases, with 18 bases between. Looked up from germline, CDR1 is KGHSH and CDR2 is LQKENI. The length of the CDR3 is 15 residues. The CDR3 loop is CASSPPGTTHGGYTF. CDR3 nucleotides: TGTGCCAGCTCACCGCCCGGGACAACCCATGGTGGCTACACCTTC.

The rearrangement uses TRBV7-9 and TRBJ2-7; TRBD2 is a possible D gene (7 bases). Germline V lookup: CDR1 SEHNR, CDR2 FQNEAQ (reference sequence). The CDR3 consists of 14 residues. V shed 3 bases and J shed 5 bases, with 14 bases lying between them. For the CDR3, the DNA is TGTGCCAGCAGCTTCCTGGGGGGGGCCCACGAGCAGTACTTC. Its translation: CASSFLGGAHEQYF.

This clone was counted only a few times. The chain joins TRBV6-5 to TRBJ1-5; 7 bases map to TRBD1. With 10 bases clipped from V and 8 bases from J, the junction kept 11 bases outside the gene matches. Germline lookup yields CDR1 MNHEY and CDR2 SVGAGI. The CDR3 has 13 amino acids. DNA of the CDR3: TGTGCCACGGGACAGCCGGGGCCAGAGCCCCAGCATTTT. Encoded protein: CATGQPGPEPQHF.

The chain uses TRBV28 and TRBJ2-5, with D possibly matching TRBD1 (5 bases). Trimming removed 3 bases at V and 5 bases at J, with 10 bases between. Germline lookup yields CDR1 MDHEN and CDR2 SYDVKM. The CDR3 covers 13 residues. The CDR3: CASSFNRRETQYF. CDR3 nucleotides: TGTGCCAGCAGTTTTAACAGGCGGGAGACCCAGTACTTC.

J is TRBJ2-7 and V is TRBV27; perhaps TRBD2 as D (6 bases). This CDR3 has 14 residues. The V and J ends lost 3 bases and 2 bases respectively, with 11 bases between them. CDR1 MNHEY and CDR2 SMNVEV come from the germline V gene (reference sequence). The CDR3 spells CASSFGGNTYEQYF. The DNA of the CDR3 is TGTGCCAGCAGTTTTGGAGGGAACACCTACGAGCAGTACTTC.

DNA of the CDR3: TGTGCCAGCAGCTTAGGGGTAGCGGGAGGGCCCAATGAGCAGTTCTTC. This gives the protein CASSLGVAGGPNEQFF. The chain uses TRBV7-2 and TRBJ2-1, with 11 bases aligning to TRBD2. The CDR3 totals 16 residues. After removal of 1 base from V and 6 bases from J, the junction contained 5 bases not matched to a gene. From germline, CDR1 is SGHTA and CDR2 FQGNSA.

The genes are TRBV7-6 and TRBJ2-7, with 7 bases identical to TRBD2. This CDR3 has 14 amino acids. CDR1 is SGHVS, CDR2 FNYEAQ, per germline. Trimming took 5 bases from V and 3 from J; bases not matched to a gene: 7. The CDR3 DNA sequence: TGTGCCAGCAGCGCACGATCGGGAGGCTACGAGCAGTACTTC. This gives the protein CASSARSGGYEQYF.

V usage is TRBV19 and J usage is TRBJ1-1, with a possible D match to TRBD1 (5 bases). The CDR3 has 14 residues. Germline values: CDR1 LNHDA, CDR2 SQIVND (reference sequence). The V gene lost 7 bases and the J gene lost 7 bases, with 19 bases spanning the gap. The CDR3 loop reads CASMHSGRLSEAFF. CDR3 DNA sequence: TGTGCCAGTATGCATTCAGGGAGGTTGAGTGAAGCTTTCTTT.

The chain has TRBV19 and TRBJ2-7; D perhaps matches TRBD2 (5 bases). The V gene lost 3 bases and the J gene lost 3 bases, with 15 bases spanning the gap. The germline CDR1 and CDR2 sequences are LNHDA and SQIVND (reference sequence). This CDR3 has 15 residues. This CDR3 is CASSMARDFFYEQYF. The CDR3 nucleotides read TGTGCCAGTAGTATGGCTCGGGATTTTTTCTACGAGCAGTACTTC.

The J gene is TRBJ1-4, the V gene TRBV4-1, with D maybe TRBD1 (5 bases). The CDR3 spans 16 residues. Trimming cost V 1 base and J 8 bases, with 17 bases left between them. Germline CDR1 and CDR2: MGHRA and YSYEKL. The CDR3 coding sequence is TGCGCCAGCAGCCAAGTTCAAGGGCCCGGGGGGGAAAAACTGTTTTTT. Translating it yields CASSQVQGPGGEKLFF.

The chain joins TRBV9 to TRBJ1-2, with D maybe TRBD1 (6 bases). V was cut by 2 bases and J by 2 bases, with 10 bases left in between. Germline CDR1 SGDLS, CDR2 YYNGEE. The CDR3 spans 14 residues. CDR3 DNA sequence: TGTGCCAGCAGCGTCGCAGGGGAAAACTATGGCTACACCTTC. This gives the protein CASSVAGENYGYTF.

The chain has TRBV2 and TRBJ1-2; D is perhaps TRBD1 (6 bases). Germline CDR1 is SNHLY and CDR2 is FYNNEI. V was trimmed by 10 bases and J by 2 bases, leaving 17 bases between them. The CDR3 spans 14 residues. The CDR3 reads CAILGGSFNYGYTF. CDR3 bases: TGTGCCATCCTAGGGGGAAGCTTCAACTATGGCTACACCTTC.

The chain employs TRBV7-2 and TRBJ2-6; D is unclear. The V end was cut by 6 bases, the J end by 4 bases, with 13 bases between. Germline V CDR1 and CDR2: SGHTA, FQGNSA. The CDR3 has 15 amino acids. CDR3 protein: CASSSQVGGANVLTF. The CDR3 DNA reads as TGTGCCAGCAGTTCCCAGGTTGGGGGGGCCAACGTCCTGACTTTC.

V is TRBV9 and J is TRBJ2-5; a possible D gene is TRBD2 (5 bases). Trimming cost V 2 bases and J 2 bases, with 13 bases left between them. The CDR3 length is 15 residues. Germline CDR1 and CDR2: SGDLS and YYNGEE. The CDR3 sequence is CASSVAVALQETQYF. The CDR3 nucleotides read TGTGCCAGCAGCGTGGCCGTAGCGCTACAAGAGACCCAGTACTTC.

The rearrangement uses TRBV4-2 and TRBJ1-4, with D tentatively TRBD1 (5 bases). The germline V gene encodes CDR1 LGHNA and CDR2 YNFKEQ. V lost 1 base and J 3 bases, leaving 9 bases between the germline ends. CDR3 size: 15 residues. The CDR3 sequence is CASSQGGRANEKLFF. In nucleotides, the CDR3 is TGTGCCAGCAGCCAAGGGGGCAGAGCTAATGAAAAACTGTTTTTT.

This chain joins TRBV2 and TRBJ2-6; D remains ambiguous. V dropped 6 bases and J dropped 0 bases, with 9 bases sitting between them. The CDR3 contains 15 residues. Germline assignment: CDR1 SNHLY and CDR2 FYNNEI. The CDR3 DNA reads as TGTGCCAGCAGGTTCTCGGGCTCTGGGGCCAACGTCCTGACTTTC. Its protein product is CASRFSGSGANVLTF.

The chain recombines TRBV6-1 with TRBJ2-7; D might be TRBD2 (5 bases). Trimming removed 6 bases at V and 2 bases at J, with 14 bases between. Germline values: CDR1 MNHNS, CDR2 SASEGT. This CDR3 has 14 residues. CDR3 amino acids: CASSFLPGTYEQYF. The DNA of the CDR3 is TGTGCCAGCAGCTTCCTTCCGGGGACCTACGAGCAGTACTTC.

The chain joins TRBV27 to TRBJ2-7; 8 bases align to TRBD1. The CDR3 spans 15 residues. CDR1 and CDR2 from the germline V gene are MNHEY and SMNVEV (reference sequence). The V and J ends lost 2 bases and 0 bases, in that order; junction bases with no gene match: 3. CDR3 sequence reads: CASSLGQGYSYEQYF. The CDR3 coding sequence is TGTGCCAGCAGTTTAGGACAGGGTTACTCCTACGAGCAGTACTTC.

The rearrangement links TRBV5-1 to TRBJ2-3; 8 nucleotides match TRBD2. The germline V gene encodes CDR1 SGHRS and CDR2 YFSETQ. V gave up 4 bases and J gave up 0 bases; unmatched junction bases: 4. The CDR3 has 15 residues. The CDR3 nucleotides are TGCGCCAGCAGCCATAGCGGGACTAGCACAGATACGCAGTATTTT. Translation gives CASSHSGTSTDTQYF.

The chain recombines TRBV27 with TRBJ2-7; 13 bases are a match to TRBD2. This CDR3 comprises 14 residues. Losses at the gene ends were 9 bases for V and 0 bases for J; bases not matched to a gene: 2. Germline values: CDR1 MNHEY, CDR2 SMNVEV (reference sequence). CDR3 nucleotide sequence: TGTGCCAGTGGGACTAGCGGGAACTCCTACGAGCAGTACTTC. It codes for CASGTSGNSYEQYF.

The V call is TRBV4-3, the J call TRBJ2-7; 8 bases fit TRBD2. The germline V gene has CDR1 LGHNA and CDR2 YSLEER. J gave up 1 base and V 1 base, and 9 bases lay outside the gene matches. The CDR3 is made up of 17 amino acids. This chain's CDR3 is CASSQGTGSGSSYEQYF. The DNA for the CDR3 is TGCGCCAGCAGCCAAGGAACGGGAAGCGGGAGTTCCTACGAGCAGTACTTC.

This rearrangement joins TRBV7-2 to TRBJ1-2; D ambiguous. The ends were cut back, 5 bases at V and 4 bases at J, with 14 bases in the middle. Germline loops: CDR1 SGHTA, CDR2 FQGNSA. The CDR3 is 14 residues long. CDR3 coding DNA: TGTGCCAGCAGCCCCCGGGGAGGGTCCTATGGCTACACCTTC. Translation gives CASSPRGGSYGYTF.

This chain links TRBV7-9 with TRBJ2-3, with 13 bases fitting TRBD2. Germline V gene data show CDR1 as SEHNR and CDR2 as FQNEAQ (reference sequence). The CDR3 length is 16 residues. V lost 3 bases to trimming and J lost 2 bases; unmatched junction nucleotides: 2. CDR3 sequence: CASSFGLAGVTDTQYF. In nucleotides, the CDR3 is TGTGCCAGCAGCTTTGGACTAGCGGGGGTCACAGATACGCAGTATTTT.

The chain employs TRBV27 and TRBJ2-7, with 9 bases identical to TRBD1. After removal of 2 bases from V and 4 bases from J, the junction contained 6 bases not matched to a gene. CDR3 length: 15 amino acids. The germline V gene has CDR1 MNHEY and CDR2 SMNVEV (reference sequence). Written as DNA, the CDR3 is TGTGCCAGCAGTTTACGTAACAGGGGGCATTACGAGCAGTACTTC. Translation: CASSLRNRGHYEQYF.